This T cell receptor (beta chain) was recorded in a study of long-term antiretroviral therapy in people with HIV. V shed 3 bases and J shed 3 bases, with 9 bases lying between them. The length of the CDR3 is 14 residues. Looked up from germline, CDR1 is KGHSH and CDR2 is LQKENI. The immunoSEQ assay was v3.0, run at survey level. Sequencing of each sample targeted about 35,000-50,000 T-cell genomes. Sequenced by immunoSEQ multiplex PCR; TCRdb stores in-frame clones only, minus some. The table records tens of thousands of clones, 84% of them present only once. Sequenced here: unsorted PBMCs, sampled 0.5 years before starting antiretroviral therapy. The genes are TRBV18 and TRBJ1-5, with D unresolved. The clonotype was recovered from a man aged 35 to 55 with HIV. CDR3 DNA: TGTGCCAGCTCACCTGACGGATACAATCAGCCCCAGCATTTT. Translated, it gives CASSPDGYNQPQHF.